The 10 T cell receptor beta chains listed next were all sequenced from one sample in a study of molecular identifiers for immune sequencing clone quantification. MiXCR was run by TCRdb on the PCR reads, yielding one entry per CDR3 protein. The sample holds about half a million distinct CDR3 sequences, about 26% seen once. Source material: naive CD8+ T cells from blood, with Jurkat cell RNA spiked in. Specified subset: FACS-sorted CD8+CD4-CCR7+CD45RA+ naive T cells. Every receptor here comes from a human donor in good health. Some libraries in this study had Jurkat cell RNA spiked in.

This clonotype was seen at least ten times. The rearrangement joins TRBV27 to TRBJ2-3; possibly TRBD2 for D (6 bases). The CDR3 contains 14 residues. From germline, CDR1 is MNHEY and CDR2 SMNVEV (reference sequence). The V end lost 6 bases, the J end lost 2 bases, and 12 bases lay between the germline ends. CDR3 amino acids: CASRGDSYTDTQYF. In DNA form, the CDR3 reads TGTGCCAGCAGGGGGGACTCCTACACAGATACGCAGTATTTT.

This clonotype was counted between two and nine times. The V gene is TRBV14, the J gene TRBJ2-5; 11 bases agree with TRBD2. With V trimmed by 2 bases and J by 5 bases, 16 bases remained unmatched. The CDR3 contains 19 residues. In germline, CDR1 is SGHDN, CDR2 FVKESK. CDR3 protein: CASSQRLGPGLAVLETQYF. The DNA for the CDR3 is TGTGCCAGCAGCCAAAGACTAGGTCCGGGACTAGCGGTTCTCGAGACCCAGTACTTC.

Ten or more counts support this clonotype. The chain employs TRBV9 and TRBJ1-1; D gene uncertain. The CDR3 is 13 residues long. Trimming cost V 5 bases and J 2 bases, with 10 bases left between them. Germline V lookup: CDR1 SGDLS, CDR2 YYNGEE. For the CDR3, the DNA is TGTGCCAGCAGTGCCGGGGTAAACACTGAAGCTTTCTTT. It is translated as CASSAGVNTEAFF.

This clonotype was counted only a few times. The chain combines TRBV6-5 with TRBJ1-1, with D unresolved. Germline loops: CDR1 MNHEY, CDR2 SVGAGI. The CDR3 contains 16 residues. V lost 6 bases and J 0 bases, leaving 17 bases between the germline ends. The CDR3 reads CASRTRFTHMNTEAFF. CDR3 DNA sequence: TGTGCCAGCAGGACACGTTTTACACACATGAACACTGAAGCTTTCTTT.

This clonotype was observed a handful of times. V usage is TRBV27 and J usage is TRBJ1-6; unclear D gene. Deletions cut 4 bases from V and 7 bases from J, with 11 bases between. From germline, CDR1 is MNHEY and CDR2 SMNVEV (reference sequence). This CDR3 region has 14 residues. CDR3 loop: CASSSAGINSPLHF. The CDR3 coding sequence is TGTGCCAGCAGTTCGGCAGGAATAAATTCACCCCTCCACTTT.

The chain couples TRBV27 to TRBJ2-3, with 7 bases lining up with TRBD1. Germline V lookup: CDR1 MNHEY, CDR2 SMNVEV (reference sequence). CDR3 size: 15 residues. With 4 bases clipped from V and 5 bases from J, the junction kept 9 bases outside the gene matches. CDR3 sequence reads: CASSSLTGSLDTQYF. The CDR3 coding sequence is TGTGCCAGCAGTTCCCTGACAGGGAGTTTAGATACGCAGTATTTT.

This clonotype was found many times. The gene calls are TRBV4-3 and TRBJ1-1; D gene unclear. This CDR3 has 15 amino acids. Germline V lookup: CDR1 LGHNA, CDR2 YSLEER. Trimming took 0 bases from V and 1 from J, leaving 9 bases between them. This CDR3 is CASSQDLDENTEAFF. The DNA of the CDR3 is TGCGCCAGCAGCCAAGATCTGGATGAGAACACTGAAGCTTTCTTT.

This clonotype turned up a few times. The V and J genes are TRBV19 and TRBJ2-2; D is perhaps TRBD2 (6 bases). The germline V gene has CDR1 LNHDA and CDR2 SQIVND (reference sequence). This CDR3 spans 15 amino acids. V lost 6 bases, J lost 4 bases, and 15 bases lay in between. The CDR3 coding sequence is TGTGCCAGTAGCCCCCAGGGAGCGGGCACCGGGGAGCTGTTTTTT. This sequence encodes CASSPQGAGTGELFF.

Regarding this clonotype: A read error may explain this, as a much larger clone is one base away. Here the CDR3 reads CASSHLGAGTQYF. The CDR3 nucleotides read TGCGCCAGCAGCCACTTAGGGGCGGGTACGCAGTATTTT. The chain combines TRBV4-1 with TRBJ2-3; D tentatively reads TRBD1 or TRBD2 (5 bases each). Per germline, CDR1 MGHRA and CDR2 YSYEKL. This CDR3 contains 13 residues. V was shortened by 3 bases and J by 8 bases, with 12 bases between the two germline ends.

Remarks on this clonotype: This may be a read error, as it is one base from a much larger clone. The rearrangement joins TRBV7-9 to TRBJ1-1, with D unclear. CDR3 length equals 13 residues. V gave up 8 bases and J gave up 10 bases, with 20 bases separating them. In germline, CDR1 is SEHNR, CDR2 FQNEAQ (reference sequence). CDR3 nucleotide sequence: TGTGCCAGCTTGGAGGGAAATGTAGCTGTAGCTTTCTTT. It codes for CASLEGNVAVAFF. The whole variable domain, remainder taken from reference TRBV7-9 and TRBJ1-1, is DTGVSQNPRHKITKRGQNVTFRCDPISEHNRLYWYRQTLGQGPEFLTYFQNEAQLEKSRLLSDRFSAERPKGSFSTLEIQRTEQGDSAMYLCASLEGNVAVAFFGQGTRLTVV.